These 14 T cell receptor beta chains were sequenced from one sample in a study of long-term antiretroviral therapy in people with HIV. The assay, immunoSEQ v3.0, was run at survey level. Clones were sequenced by immunoSEQ multiplex PCR, and TCRdb holds only the in-frame ones, with some missing. The sample includes approximately 29,000 clones, over 85% of them seen just once. Specimen: unsorted PBMCs, collected 6.2 years after starting antiretroviral therapy. The receptors come from a man aged 35 to 55 with HIV.

The chain joins TRBV5-1 to TRBJ2-5, with TRBD2 matching 9 bases. Unmatched junction bases numbered 5, after V lost 1 base and J lost 1 base. Germline CDR1 is SGHRS and CDR2 is YFSETQ. This CDR3 contains 16 residues. CDR3 bases: TGCGCCAGCAGCTTGAATAGCGGGGGATCCCAAGAGACCCAGTACTTC. Translating it yields CASSLNSGGSQETQYF.

This clone was counted once. The chain employs TRBV15 and TRBJ2-7; D is perhaps TRBD1 or TRBD2 (5 bases each). The CDR3 sequence is 14 residues long. V was shortened by 5 bases and J by 7 bases, with 18 bases between the two germline ends. Per the germline V gene, CDR1 is LNHNV and CDR2 is YYDKDF (reference sequence). The CDR3, as DNA: TGTGCCACCAGCGCTCCGGGACCCCTTTTGGAGCAGTACTTC. As protein: CATSAPGPLLEQYF.

The genes are TRBV28 and TRBJ2-1; 9 positions agree with TRBD2. Unmatched junction bases numbered 7, after V lost 4 bases and J lost 3 bases. CDR1 and CDR2 (germline): MDHEN, SYDVKM. The CDR3 runs 16 residues. CDR3 amino acids: CASSYGGSGSYNEQFF. DNA of the CDR3: TGTGCCAGCAGTTACGGGGGTAGCGGGAGCTACAATGAGCAGTTCTTC.

The chain is built from TRBV2 and TRBJ2-5; 13 bases are a match to TRBD2. V lost 6 bases to trimming and J lost 5 bases; unmatched junction nucleotides: 3. Germline V gene sequence: CDR1 SNHLY, CDR2 FYNNEI. The CDR3 extends over 14 amino acids. The CDR3 region is CASRTSGRVETQYF. DNA for the CDR3: TGTGCCAGCAGAACTAGCGGGAGGGTGGAGACCCAGTACTTC.

The rearrangement links TRBV29-1 to TRBJ2-7, with D possibly matching TRBD1 (6 bases). V was trimmed by 1 base and J by 0 bases, leaving 13 bases between them. There are 15 residues in the CDR3. Germline loops: CDR1 SQVTM, CDR2 ANQGSEA. The CDR3 region is CSVEGGDRSSYEQYF. Here the CDR3 DNA reads TGCAGCGTTGAAGGGGGAGACAGGAGCTCCTACGAGCAGTACTTC.

The rearrangement links TRBV27 to TRBJ1-2; 8 positions agree with TRBD1. The CDR3 contains 17 residues. Germline loops: CDR1 MNHEY, CDR2 SMNVEV (reference sequence). V gave up 6 bases and J gave up 0 bases; unmatched junction bases: 12. This CDR3 is CASSVLGQGNPNYGYTF. CDR3 nucleotide sequence: TGTGCCAGCAGCGTGTTAGGACAGGGAAACCCTAACTATGGCTACACCTTC.

The V gene is TRBV29-1, the J gene TRBJ2-1, with TRBD2 identical over 10 bases. The CDR3 spans 15 residues. With V trimmed by 6 bases and J by 0 bases, 5 bases remained unmatched. CDR1 is SQVTM, CDR2 ANQGSEA, per germline. CDR3 protein: CSVNSGRFSYNEQFF. The CDR3 DNA reads as TGCAGCGTAAATAGCGGGAGGTTCTCCTACAATGAGCAGTTCTTC.

This rearrangement joins TRBV14 to TRBJ2-5; D not certain. This CDR3 is 12 amino acids long. Per the germline V gene, CDR1 is SGHDN and CDR2 is FVKESK. The V end was cut by 4 bases, the J end by 7 bases, with 10 bases between. The CDR3 is CASSLGVGTQYF. The CDR3 nucleotides are TGTGCCAGCAGCCTCGGAGTGGGGACCCAGTACTTC.

The chain recombines TRBV5-4 with TRBJ2-1; TRBD2 matches 7 bases. Germline V lookup: CDR1 SGHNT, CDR2 YYREEE (reference sequence). J lost 3 bases, V lost 4 bases, and 4 bases had no gene match. The CDR3 sequence is 14 residues long. CDR3 sequence reads: CASSPTGGYNEQFF. The CDR3 DNA sequence: TGTGCCAGCAGCCCCACGGGGGGCTACAATGAGCAGTTCTTC.

This clone was found once. This chain joins TRBV9 and TRBJ2-2, with 8 bases identical to TRBD1. The junction had 7 bases not matched to a gene; V was cut back by 4 bases and J by 5 bases. Per germline, CDR1 SGDLS and CDR2 YYNGEE. The CDR3 has 15 residues. The CDR3 loop reads CASSPRQGTTGELFF. CDR3 DNA: TGTGCCAGCAGCCCTCGACAGGGGACAACCGGGGAGCTGTTTTTT.

This clone has only a few counts. The V and J genes are TRBV4-3 and TRBJ2-1; D uncertain. The V end lost 3 bases, the J end lost 9 bases, and 15 bases lay between the germline ends. The CDR3 is 14 residues long. Germline V gene sequence: CDR1 LGHNA, CDR2 YSLEER. CDR3 sequence: CASSQGMFAIEQFF. In DNA form, the CDR3 reads TGCGCCAGCAGCCAGGGCATGTTCGCTATTGAGCAGTTCTTC.

This chain connects TRBV28 to TRBJ1-4, with a tentative D call TRBD1 (6 bases). V gave up 5 bases and J gave up 14 bases, with 18 bases separating them. Germline loops: CDR1 MDHEN, CDR2 SYDVKM. The CDR3 runs 13 residues. CDR3 protein: CASSQVDGRGLFF. Written as DNA, the CDR3 is TGTGCCAGCAGTCAAGTGGACGGGAGGGGGCTGTTTTTT.

The rearrangement uses TRBV13 and TRBJ1-1, with D hard to call. V shed 5 bases and J shed 1 base, with 8 bases lying between them. CDR3 length equals 13 residues. The germline V gene encodes CDR1 PRHDT and CDR2 FYEKMQ (reference sequence). As DNA, the CDR3 is TGTGCCAGCAGCAGGGCCTCGAACACTGAAGCTTTCTTT. It encodes CASSRASNTEAFF.

The rearrangement joins TRBV10-2 to TRBJ2-7; D may be TRBD2 (6 bases). The ends were cut back, 6 bases at V and 1 base at J, with 16 bases in the middle. This CDR3 spans 15 amino acids. Germline V gives CDR1 WSHSY, CDR2 SAAADI. The CDR3 spells CASRWGELASYEQYF. CDR3 nucleotide sequence: TGCGCCAGCAGATGGGGGGAACTCGCATCCTACGAGCAGTACTTC.